These 21 T cell receptor beta chains originate from one sample sequenced in a study of Tregs in tolerant kidney transplant recipients. Assay: immunoSEQ multiplex PCR; the TCRdb copy retains only in-frame clones and omits some. The sample has tens of thousands of clones, approximately 94% seen once. Mixed chimerism was transient after nonmyeloablative marrow transplants from related graft donors. The input for sequencing was CD4+ T cells from blood (PBMCs), taken 12 months after the transplant. These receptors all stem from a human patient who received a combined kidney and bone marrow transplant. T cells may partly derive from the graft donor.

On this clone: The junction differs from germline at one of its ends, possibly a read error. The chain recombines TRBV4-2 with TRBJ2-2; 9 nucleotides line up with TRBD2. This CDR3 has 19 amino acids. Germline CDR1 is LGHNA and CDR2 is YNFKEQ. The CDR3 protein is CASSQESSAGGVYTGELVF. Here the CDR3 DNA reads TGTGCCAGCAGCCAAGAATCGTCCGCGGGGGGGGTTTACACCGGGGAGCTGGTTTTT.

This chain links TRBV9 with TRBJ1-4; D is perhaps TRBD1 (6 bases). Trimming took off 3 bases at V and 8 bases at J, with 8 bases between the two ends. The length of the CDR3 is 12 residues. CDR1 is SGDLS and CDR2 is YYNGEE in the germline V gene. The CDR3 here is CASSAGGEKLFF. The CDR3 DNA reads as TGTGCCAGCAGCGCGGGGGGCGAAAAACTGTTTTTT.

The chain recombines TRBV6-4 with TRBJ1-5; D remains ambiguous. Germline V gives CDR1 MRHNA, CDR2 SNTAGT. There are 18 residues in the CDR3. V dropped 0 bases and J dropped 0 bases, with 15 bases sitting between them. The CDR3, as DNA: TGTGCCAGCAGTGACTCGAAGGTGCAGAGGATTAGCAATCAGCCCCAGCATTTT. This encodes CASSDSKVQRISNQPQHF.

The chain recombines TRBV7-3 with TRBJ2-7; TRBD1 matches at 9 bases. Germline V CDR1 and CDR2: SGHTA, FQGTGA. The CDR3 runs 16 residues. Germline trimming cut 0 bases from V and 0 bases from J; bases unmatched to any gene: 3. The CDR3 DNA reads as TGTGCCAGCAGCTTAACCGGGACAGGGAGCTCCTACGAGCAGTACTTC. It encodes CASSLTGTGSSYEQYF.

This clone appeared a single time. The chain uses TRBV6-5 and TRBJ1-6; maybe TRBD1 (5 bases). The CDR3 is 14 residues long. Per the germline V gene, CDR1 is MNHEY and CDR2 is SVGAGI. Deletions cut 5 bases from V and 10 bases from J, with 15 bases between. The CDR3 reads CASSTAARESPLHF. In DNA, the CDR3 is TGTGCCAGCAGTACCGCCGCCAGGGAATCACCCCTCCACTTT.

The rearrangement joins TRBV18 to TRBJ2-2, with 8 nucleotides matching TRBD2. This CDR3 is built from 16 residues. Per germline, CDR1 KGHSH and CDR2 LQKENI. The trim removed 5 bases at V and 1 base at J, leaving 6 bases unmatched. The CDR3 nucleotides read TGTGCCAGCTCAAACATAGCGGGAAAGAACACCGGGGAGCTGTTTTTT. It codes for CASSNIAGKNTGELFF.

The chain combines TRBV6-5 with TRBJ2-7, with D tentatively TRBD1 (6 bases). The CDR3 runs to 15 residues. Germline V lookup: CDR1 MNHEY, CDR2 SVGAGI. Trimming pared 4 bases from V and 6 bases from J, leaving 19 bases between. CDR3 region: CASSSLSGTRFEQYF. Written as DNA, the CDR3 is TGTGCCAGCAGTTCGTTATCCGGGACACGGTTCGAGCAGTACTTC.

The chain employs TRBV7-2 and TRBJ2-3; 12 bases are a match to TRBD2. This CDR3 spans 16 amino acids. Germline lookup yields CDR1 SGHTA and CDR2 FQGNSA. Trimming took 7 bases from V and 5 from J; bases not matched to a gene: 10. CDR3 bases: TGTGCCAGCACCATCCGACTAGCGGGAGAGATAGATACGCAGTATTTT. The encoded protein is CASTIRLAGEIDTQYF.

The genes are TRBV7-3 and TRBJ2-1; perhaps TRBD2 as D (6 bases). Trimming removed 2 bases at V and 2 bases at J, with 10 bases between. CDR1 is SGHTA and CDR2 is FQGTGA in the germline V gene. The CDR3 is 15 residues long. The DNA for the CDR3 is TGTGCCAGCAGCTTAGTGGCGGGGACCTACAATGAGCAGTTCTTC. This encodes CASSLVAGTYNEQFF.

CDR3 sequence reads: CASSTGLAGISEQYF. As DNA, the CDR3 is TGTGCCAGCAGCACGGGACTAGCGGGAATTTCCGAGCAGTACTTC. The chain combines TRBV9 with TRBJ2-7, with 13 nucleotides matching TRBD2. The CDR3 contains 15 residues. With 4 bases clipped from V and 6 bases from J, the junction kept 7 bases outside the gene matches. Germline V gene lookup returns CDR1 SGDLS and CDR2 YYNGEE.

The genes are TRBV11-3 and TRBJ2-7; 7 bases align to TRBD1. Looked up from germline, CDR1 is SGHNT and CDR2 is YENEEA. Trimming at V came to 5 bases and at J to 1 base, leaving 5 bases not matched to a gene. The CDR3 contains 14 residues. CDR3 in amino acids: CASSPGQASYEQYF. The CDR3 DNA reads TGTGCCAGCAGCCCCGGACAGGCTTCCTACGAGCAGTACTTC.

To note about this clone: Other DNA sequences from this sample encode an identical CDR3 as well. The gene calls are TRBV7-8 and TRBJ1-1; 8 bases align to TRBD1. Germline V gene data show CDR1 as SGHVS and CDR2 as FQNEAQ. The junction had 5 bases not matched to a gene; V was cut back by 5 bases and J by 3 bases. This CDR3 spans 14 amino acids. The CDR3 DNA reads as TGTGCCAGCAGCACGACAGGGGCCGACACTGAAGCTTTCTTT. Translation: CASSTTGADTEAFF.

V is TRBV21-1 and J is TRBJ2-1; TRBD1 is taken as the D call from the table, unchecked against the DNA. TRBV21-1 is annotated as a pseudogene. The CDR3 runs 16 residues. CDR3 loop: CASSKVGRQGTNEQFF. Here the CDR3 DNA reads TGTGCCAGCAGCAAAGTAGGTAGACAGGGTACAAATGAGCAGTTCTTC.

The chain has TRBV6-5 and TRBJ2-5; D not certain. The CDR3 covers 14 residues. V lost 0 bases and J lost 5, with 10 bases in between. CDR1 and CDR2 from the germline V gene are MNHEY and SVGAGI. The CDR3 loop is CASSYSSRQETQYF. The CDR3 DNA sequence: TGTGCCAGCAGTTACTCTTCCAGGCAGGAGACCCAGTACTTC.

The chain uses TRBV10-3 and TRBJ2-2; D is ambiguous. V shed 4 bases and J shed 1 base, with 10 bases lying between them. The CDR3 is made up of 15 amino acids. In germline, CDR1 is ENHRY, CDR2 SYGVKD. CDR3 DNA: TGTGCCATCAGTGGAGGCGGCGGGAACACCGGGGAGCTGTTTTTT. Translating gives CAISGGGGNTGELFF.

The chain is built from TRBV4-3 and TRBJ2-2, with 10 bases lining up with TRBD2. The CDR3 spans 16 residues. Germline V gene sequence: CDR1 LGHNA, CDR2 YSLEER. With V trimmed by 1 base and J by 5 bases, 4 bases remained unmatched. In DNA, the CDR3 is TGCGCCAGCAGCCAAGTAGCGGGGGGATGGACCGGGGAGCTGTTTTTT. Residues: CASSQVAGGWTGELFF.

The chain couples TRBV18 to TRBJ2-3, with a tentative D call TRBD1 (6 bases). The V end was cut by 6 bases, the J end by 1 base, with 14 bases between. Germline V gene lookup returns CDR1 KGHSH and CDR2 LQKENI. The CDR3 sequence is 15 residues long. As DNA, the CDR3 is TGTGCCAGCTCTAACCGGGACACGCGCACAGATACGCAGTATTTT. Encoded protein: CASSNRDTRTDTQYF. The full variable domain, its missing parts supplied by reference TRBV18 and TRBJ2-3, is NAGVMQNPRHLVRRRGQEARLRCSPMKGHSHVYWYRQLPEEGLKFMVYLQKENIIDESGMPKERFSAEFPKEGPSILRIQQVVRGDSAAYFCASSNRDTRTDTQYFGPGTRLTVL.

The CDR3 is CASSSGQGGETQYF. In DNA, the CDR3 is TGTGCCAGCAGCTCCGGACAGGGAGGGGAGACCCAGTACTTC. The chain combines TRBV5-6 with TRBJ2-5; tentatively, D is TRBD1 (8 bases). The ends were cut back, 3 bases at V and 5 bases at J, with 14 bases in the middle. This CDR3 has 14 amino acids. Germline V gene sequence: CDR1 SGHDT, CDR2 YYEEEE. The entire variable domain, with the rest obtained from reference TRBV5-6 and TRBJ2-5, is as follows: DAGVTQSPTHLIKTRGQQVTLRCSPKSGHDTVSWYQQALGQGPQFIFQYYEEEERQRGNFPDRFSGHQFPNYSSELNVNALLLGDSALYLCASSSGQGGETQYFGPGTRLLVL.

The V and J genes are TRBV7-6 and TRBJ2-3, with D possibly matching TRBD1 (5 bases). CDR1 SGHVS and CDR2 FNYEAQ come from the germline V gene. Trimming stripped 2 bases from V and 2 bases from J, with 14 bases between. This CDR3 has 16 residues. The CDR3 bases are TGTGCCAGCAGCTTAAGGTCTGGGGCTTTCACAGATACGCAGTATTTT. It encodes CASSLRSGAFTDTQYF.

The genes are TRBV6-5 and TRBJ1-2, with a possible D match to TRBD1 (5 bases). There are 16 residues in the CDR3. Trimming removed 0 bases from V and 6 bases from J, with 17 bases in between. CDR1 MNHEY and CDR2 SVGAGI come from the germline V gene. The CDR3 nucleotides are TGTGCCAGCAGTTACTCGACGGTGGGGCGGTCAAATGGCTACACCTTC. It codes for CASSYSTVGRSNGYTF.

The chain couples TRBV6-5 to TRBJ1-1; D might be TRBD1 (5 bases). This CDR3 has 16 amino acids. V lost 0 bases and J 1 base, leaving 12 bases between the germline ends. In germline, CDR1 is MNHEY, CDR2 SVGAGI. CDR3 sequence reads: CASSYSLGGENTEAFF. The CDR3 DNA reads TGTGCCAGCAGTTACTCATTGGGGGGGGAGAACACTGAAGCTTTCTTT.